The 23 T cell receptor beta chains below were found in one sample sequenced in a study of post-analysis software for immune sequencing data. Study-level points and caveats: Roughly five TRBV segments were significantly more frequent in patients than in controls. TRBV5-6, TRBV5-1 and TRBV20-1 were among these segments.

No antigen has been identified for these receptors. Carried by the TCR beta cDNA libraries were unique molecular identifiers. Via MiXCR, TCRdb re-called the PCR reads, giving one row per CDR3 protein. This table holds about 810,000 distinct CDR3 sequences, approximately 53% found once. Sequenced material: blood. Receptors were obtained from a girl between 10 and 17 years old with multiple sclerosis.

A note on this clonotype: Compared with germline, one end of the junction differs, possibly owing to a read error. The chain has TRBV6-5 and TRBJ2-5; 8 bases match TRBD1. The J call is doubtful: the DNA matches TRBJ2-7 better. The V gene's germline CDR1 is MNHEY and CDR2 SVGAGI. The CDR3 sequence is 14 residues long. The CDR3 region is CVSSGQGMRYEQYF. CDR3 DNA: TGTGTCAGCTCTGGACAGGGCATGAGGTACGAGCAGTACTTC.

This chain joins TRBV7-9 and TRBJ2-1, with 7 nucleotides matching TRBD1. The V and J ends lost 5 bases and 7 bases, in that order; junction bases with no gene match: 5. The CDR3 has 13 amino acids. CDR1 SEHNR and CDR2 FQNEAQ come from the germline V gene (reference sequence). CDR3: CASSTKTGNEQFF. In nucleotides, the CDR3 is TGTGCCAGCAGCACCAAGACAGGGAATGAGCAGTTCTTC.

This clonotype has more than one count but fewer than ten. The CDR3 is CSVEGLGDSGYEQYF. DNA of the CDR3: TGCAGCGTTGAAGGGCTGGGGGATAGCGGCTACGAGCAGTACTTC. The J gene is TRBJ2-4, the V gene TRBV29-1, with D maybe TRBD2 (6 bases). The end of the DNA aligns better with TRBJ2-7, so the J call may be wrong. The CDR3 loop spans 15 amino acids. Germline V gene sequence: CDR1 SQVTM, CDR2 ANQGSEA.

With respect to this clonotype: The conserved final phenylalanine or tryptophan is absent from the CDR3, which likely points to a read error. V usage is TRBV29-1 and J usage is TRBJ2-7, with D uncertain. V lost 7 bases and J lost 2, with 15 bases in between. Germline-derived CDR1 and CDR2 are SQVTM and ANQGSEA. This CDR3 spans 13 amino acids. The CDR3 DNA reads TGCAGCGGACTGTTGGGCGTGACCTACGAGCAGTACTGC. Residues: CSGLLGVTYEQYC.

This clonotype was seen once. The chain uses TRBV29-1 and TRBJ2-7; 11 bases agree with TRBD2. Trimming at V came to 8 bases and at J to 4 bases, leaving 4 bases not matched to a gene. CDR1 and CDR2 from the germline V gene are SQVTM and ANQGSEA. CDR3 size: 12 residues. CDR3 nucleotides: TGCAGCTTTGGGACTAGCGGTTACGAGCAGTACTTC. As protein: CSFGTSGYEQYF.

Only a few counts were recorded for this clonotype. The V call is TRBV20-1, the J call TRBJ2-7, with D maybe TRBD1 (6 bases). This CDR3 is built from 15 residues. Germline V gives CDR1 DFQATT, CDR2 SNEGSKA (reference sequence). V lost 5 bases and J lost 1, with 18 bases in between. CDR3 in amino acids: CSAHRGGVLSYEQYF. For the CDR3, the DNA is TGCAGTGCTCATAGAGGGGGAGTTCTTTCCTACGAGCAGTACTTC.

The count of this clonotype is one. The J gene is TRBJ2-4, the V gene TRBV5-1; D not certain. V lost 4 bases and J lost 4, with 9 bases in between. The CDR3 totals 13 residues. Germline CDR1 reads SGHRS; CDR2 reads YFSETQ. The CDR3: CASSPDRKNIQYF. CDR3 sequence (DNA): TGCGCCAGCAGCCCCGACCGTAAAAACATTCAGTACTTC.

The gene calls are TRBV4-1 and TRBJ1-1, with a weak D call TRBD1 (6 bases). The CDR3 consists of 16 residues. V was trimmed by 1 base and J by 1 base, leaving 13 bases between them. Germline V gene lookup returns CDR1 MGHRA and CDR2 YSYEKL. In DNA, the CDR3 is TGCGCCAGCAGCCAAGGTCCAGGGGTTACGAACACTGAAGCTTTCTTT. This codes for CASSQGPGVTNTEAFF.

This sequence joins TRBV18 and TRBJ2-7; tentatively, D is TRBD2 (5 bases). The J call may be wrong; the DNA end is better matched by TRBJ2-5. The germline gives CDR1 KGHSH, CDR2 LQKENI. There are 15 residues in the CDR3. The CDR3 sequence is CASSPGSSRGETQYF. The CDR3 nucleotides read TGTGCCAGCTCTCCCGGATCTTCCCGAGGGGAGACCCAGTACTTC.

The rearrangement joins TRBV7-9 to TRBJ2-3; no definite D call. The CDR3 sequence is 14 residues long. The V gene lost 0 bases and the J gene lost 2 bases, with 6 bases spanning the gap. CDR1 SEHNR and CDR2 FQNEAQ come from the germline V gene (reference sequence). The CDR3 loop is CASSLASPTDTQYF. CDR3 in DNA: TGTGCCAGCAGCTTAGCCTCTCCCACAGATACGCAGTATTTT.

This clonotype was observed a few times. CDR3 in DNA: TGTGCCAGCAGCCAATGGGACACTACCAATGAGCAGTTCTTC. It is translated as CASSQWDTTNEQFF. This chain joins TRBV4-2 and TRBJ2-1, with D perhaps matching TRBD1 (6 bases). The CDR3 length is 14 residues. V lost 2 bases and J lost 6, with 11 bases in between. Germline V gives CDR1 LGHNA, CDR2 YNFKEQ.

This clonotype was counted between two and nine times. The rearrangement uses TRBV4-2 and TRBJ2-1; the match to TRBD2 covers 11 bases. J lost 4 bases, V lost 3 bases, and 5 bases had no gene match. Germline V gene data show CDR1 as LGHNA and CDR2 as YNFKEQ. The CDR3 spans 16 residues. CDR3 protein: CASSQLLAGGYNEQFF. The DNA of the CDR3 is TGTGCCAGCAGCCAGTTATTAGCGGGAGGGTACAATGAGCAGTTCTTC.

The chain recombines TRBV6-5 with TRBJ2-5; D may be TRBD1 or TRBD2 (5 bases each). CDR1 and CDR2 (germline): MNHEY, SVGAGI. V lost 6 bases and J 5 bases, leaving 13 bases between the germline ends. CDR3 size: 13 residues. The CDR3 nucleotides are TGTGCCAGCAGGACTCCGGGACGTGAGACCCAGTACTTC. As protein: CASRTPGRETQYF.

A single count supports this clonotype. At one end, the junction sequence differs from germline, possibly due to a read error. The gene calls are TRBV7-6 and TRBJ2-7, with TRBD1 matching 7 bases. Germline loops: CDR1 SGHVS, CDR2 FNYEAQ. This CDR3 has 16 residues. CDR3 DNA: TGTGCCAGCAGCTTAGCCATACAGGGGAGTCACTACGAGCTGTACTTC. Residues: CASSLAIQGSHYELYF.

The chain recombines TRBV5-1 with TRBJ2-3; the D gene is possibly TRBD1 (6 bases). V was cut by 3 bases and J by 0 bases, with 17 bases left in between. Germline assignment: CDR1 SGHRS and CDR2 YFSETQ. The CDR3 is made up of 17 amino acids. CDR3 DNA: TGCGCCAGCAGCTCAAAACTACAGGGCCAAAGCACAGATACGCAGTATTTT. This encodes CASSSKLQGQSTDTQYF.

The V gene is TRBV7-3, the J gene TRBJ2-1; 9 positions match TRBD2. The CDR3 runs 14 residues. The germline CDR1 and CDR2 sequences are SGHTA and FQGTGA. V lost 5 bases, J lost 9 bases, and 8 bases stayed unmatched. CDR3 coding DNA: TGTGCCAGCAGCCCCGGGACTAGCCCGGGTGAGCAGTTCTTC. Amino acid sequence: CASSPGTSPGEQFF. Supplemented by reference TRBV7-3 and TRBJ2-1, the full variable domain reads GAGVSQTPSNKVTEKGKYVELRCDPISGHTALYWYRQSLGQGPEFLIYFQGTGAADDSGLPNDRFFAVRPEGSVSTLKIQRTERGDSAVYLCASSPGTSPGEQFFGPGTRLTVL.

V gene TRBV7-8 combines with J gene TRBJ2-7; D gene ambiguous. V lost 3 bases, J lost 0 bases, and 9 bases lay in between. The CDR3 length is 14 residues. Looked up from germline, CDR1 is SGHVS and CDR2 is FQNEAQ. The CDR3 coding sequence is TGTGCCAGCAGCTTTTTTGGCTTCTCCTACGAGCAGTACTTC. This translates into CASSFFGFSYEQYF.

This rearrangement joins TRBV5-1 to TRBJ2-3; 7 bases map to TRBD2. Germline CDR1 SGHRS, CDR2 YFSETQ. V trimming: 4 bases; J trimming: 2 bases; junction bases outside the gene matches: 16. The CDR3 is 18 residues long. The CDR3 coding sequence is TGCGCCAGCAGCAGATCTCCTGTGGGGGGGTCGCACACAGATACGCAGTATTTT. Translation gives CASSRSPVGGSHTDTQYF.

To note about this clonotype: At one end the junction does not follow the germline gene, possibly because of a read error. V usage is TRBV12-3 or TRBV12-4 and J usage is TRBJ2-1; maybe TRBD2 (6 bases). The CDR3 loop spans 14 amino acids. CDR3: CACSVSGSYNEQFF. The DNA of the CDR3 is TGTGCCTGCAGCGTTAGCGGCTCCTACAATGAGCAGTTCTTC.

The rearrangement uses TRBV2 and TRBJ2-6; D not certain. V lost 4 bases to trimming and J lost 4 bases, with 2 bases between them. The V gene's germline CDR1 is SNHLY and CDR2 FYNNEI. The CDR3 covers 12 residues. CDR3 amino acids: CASSVGANVLTF. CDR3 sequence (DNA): TGTGCCAGCAGTGTAGGGGCCAACGTCCTGACTTTC.

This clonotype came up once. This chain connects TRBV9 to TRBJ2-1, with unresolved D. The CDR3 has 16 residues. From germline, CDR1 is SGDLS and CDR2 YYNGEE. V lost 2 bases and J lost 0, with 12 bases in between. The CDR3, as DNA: TGTGCCAGCAGCGTGGCAGGCGATAGCTCCTACAATGAGCAGTTCTTC. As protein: CASSVAGDSSYNEQFF. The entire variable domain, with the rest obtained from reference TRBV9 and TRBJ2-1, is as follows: DSGVTQTPKHLITATGQRVTLRCSPRSGDLSVYWYQQSLDQGLQFLIQYYNGEERAKGNILERFSAQQFPDLHSELNLSSLELGDSALYFCASSVAGDSSYNEQFFGPGTRLTVL.

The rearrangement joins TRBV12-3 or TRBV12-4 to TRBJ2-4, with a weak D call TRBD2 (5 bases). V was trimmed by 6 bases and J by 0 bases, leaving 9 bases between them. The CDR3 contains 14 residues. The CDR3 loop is CASRSGKAKNIQYF. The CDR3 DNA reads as TGTGCCAGCAGGTCCGGGAAAGCCAAAAACATTCAGTACTTC.

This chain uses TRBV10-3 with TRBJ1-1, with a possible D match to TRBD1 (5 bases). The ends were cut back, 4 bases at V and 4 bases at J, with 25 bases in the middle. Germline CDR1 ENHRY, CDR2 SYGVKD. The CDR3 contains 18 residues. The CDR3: CAISGSKGKRWNGTEAFF. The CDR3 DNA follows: TGTGCCATCAGTGGGTCGAAGGGGAAGAGGTGGAACGGCACTGAAGCTTTCTTT.